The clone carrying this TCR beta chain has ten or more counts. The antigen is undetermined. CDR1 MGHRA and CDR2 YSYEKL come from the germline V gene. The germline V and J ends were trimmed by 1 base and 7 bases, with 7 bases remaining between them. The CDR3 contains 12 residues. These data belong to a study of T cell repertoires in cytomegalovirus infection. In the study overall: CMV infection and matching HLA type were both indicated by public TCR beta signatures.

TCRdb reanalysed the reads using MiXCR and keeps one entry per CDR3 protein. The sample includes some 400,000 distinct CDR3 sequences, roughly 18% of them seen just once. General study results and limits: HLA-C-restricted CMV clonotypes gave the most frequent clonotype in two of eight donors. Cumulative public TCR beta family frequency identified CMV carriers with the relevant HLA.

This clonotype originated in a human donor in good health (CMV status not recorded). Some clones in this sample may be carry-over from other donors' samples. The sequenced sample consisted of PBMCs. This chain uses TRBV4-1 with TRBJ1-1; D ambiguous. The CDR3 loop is CASSQGAVEAFF. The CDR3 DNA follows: TGCGCCAGCAGCCAAGGCGCGGTTGAAGCTTTCTTT.